This entry describes one T cell receptor (beta chain). This record belongs to a study of T cell changes during pregnancy in multiple sclerosis. TCRdb's copy holds only in-frame clones and misses some; the assay was immunoSEQ multiplex PCR. Of 40,000 to 55,000 clones in the sample, almost 90% were seen once. The germline V and J ends were trimmed by 4 bases and 2 bases, with 10 bases remaining between them. Germline CDR1 SGHNT, CDR2 YYREEE (reference sequence). The CDR3 is 14 residues long. Specimen: peripheral blood, collected in the second trimester of pregnancy. This sequence was found in a female donor in good health, enrolled as a control in a pregnancy study. This chain connects TRBV5-4 to TRBJ1-5; possibly TRBD1 for D (6 bases). CDR3 DNA sequence: TGTGCCAGCAGCCTTTCAGGGGGCAATCAGCCCCAGCATTTT. Protein sequence: CASSLSGGNQPQHF.